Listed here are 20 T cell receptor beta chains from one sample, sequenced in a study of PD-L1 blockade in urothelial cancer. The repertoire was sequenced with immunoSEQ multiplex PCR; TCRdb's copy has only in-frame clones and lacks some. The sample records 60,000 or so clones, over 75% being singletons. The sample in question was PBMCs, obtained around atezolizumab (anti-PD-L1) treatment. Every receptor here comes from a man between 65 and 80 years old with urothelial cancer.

CDR3 nucleotides: TGTGCCAGCAGTTCCCTTATCTCTGGAAACACCATATATTTT. Amino acids: CASSSLISGNTIYF. V and J are TRBV7-6 and TRBJ1-3, with D unclear. The CDR3 loop spans 14 amino acids. Germline V gene data show CDR1 as SGHVS and CDR2 as FNYEAQ. Trimming took off 6 bases at V and 0 bases at J, with 9 bases between the two ends. Complete variable domain (other parts from reference TRBV7-6 and TRBJ1-3): GAGVSQSPRYKVTKRGQDVALRCDPISGHVSLYWYRQALGQGPEFLTYFNYEAQQDKSGLPNDRFSAERPEGSISTLTIQRTEQRDSAMYRCASSSLISGNTIYFGEGSWLTVV.

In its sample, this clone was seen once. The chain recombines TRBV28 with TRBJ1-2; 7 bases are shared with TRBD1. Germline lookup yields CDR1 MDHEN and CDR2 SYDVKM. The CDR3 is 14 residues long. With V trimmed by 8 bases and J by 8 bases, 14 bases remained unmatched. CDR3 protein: CASGPVQGVRGYTF. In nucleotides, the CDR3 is TGTGCCAGCGGACCCGTTCAGGGGGTCAGGGGCTACACCTTC.

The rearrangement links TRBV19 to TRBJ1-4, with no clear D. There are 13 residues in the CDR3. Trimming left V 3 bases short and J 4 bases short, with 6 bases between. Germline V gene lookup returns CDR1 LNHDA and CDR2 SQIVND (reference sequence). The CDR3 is CASSIQDNEKLFF. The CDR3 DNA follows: TGTGCCAGTAGTATCCAGGATAATGAAAAACTGTTTTTT.

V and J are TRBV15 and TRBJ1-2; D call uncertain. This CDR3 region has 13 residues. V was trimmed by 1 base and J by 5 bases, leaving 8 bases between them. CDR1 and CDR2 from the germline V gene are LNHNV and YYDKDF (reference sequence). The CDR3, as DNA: TGTGCCACCAGCAGAGGAGGTGATTATGGCTACACCTTC. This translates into CATSRGGDYGYTF.

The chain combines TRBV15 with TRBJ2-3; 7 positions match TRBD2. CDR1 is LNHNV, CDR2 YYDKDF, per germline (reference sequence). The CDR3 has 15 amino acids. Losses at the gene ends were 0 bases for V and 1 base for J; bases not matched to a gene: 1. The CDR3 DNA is TGTGCCACCAGCAGAGATGGGAGGGGCACAGATACGCAGTATTTT. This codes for CATSRDGRGTDTQYF.

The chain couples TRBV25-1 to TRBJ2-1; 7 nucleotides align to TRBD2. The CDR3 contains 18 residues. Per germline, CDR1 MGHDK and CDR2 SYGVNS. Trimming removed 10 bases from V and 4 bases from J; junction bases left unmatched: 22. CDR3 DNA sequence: TGTGCCACAGGGACGGTCCCCTGGGGGGGAGGGAGTTACAATGAGCAGTTCTTC. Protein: CATGTVPWGGGSYNEQFF.

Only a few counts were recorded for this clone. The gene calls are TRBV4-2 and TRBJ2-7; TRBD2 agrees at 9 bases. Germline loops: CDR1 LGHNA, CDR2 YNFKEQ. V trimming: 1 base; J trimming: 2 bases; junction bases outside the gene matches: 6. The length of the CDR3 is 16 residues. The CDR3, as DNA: TGTGCCAGCAGCCAAGGATCGACTAGCGGAGCCTACGAGCAGTACTTC. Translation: CASSQGSTSGAYEQYF.

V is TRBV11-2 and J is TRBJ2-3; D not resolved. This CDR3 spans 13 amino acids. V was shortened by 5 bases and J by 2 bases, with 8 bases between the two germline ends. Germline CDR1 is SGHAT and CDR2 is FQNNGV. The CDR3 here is CASSLIYTDTQYF. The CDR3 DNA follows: TGTGCCAGCAGCCTTATTTACACAGATACGCAGTATTTT.

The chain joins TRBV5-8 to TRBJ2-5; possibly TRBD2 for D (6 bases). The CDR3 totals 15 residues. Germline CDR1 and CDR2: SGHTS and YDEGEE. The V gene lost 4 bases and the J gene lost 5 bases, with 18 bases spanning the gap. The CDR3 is CASSILAPEGETQYF. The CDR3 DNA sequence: TGTGCCAGCAGCATACTAGCTCCGGAGGGGGAGACCCAGTACTTC.

This CDR3 is CASSPRGSEGTEAFF. The CDR3, as DNA: TGTGCCAGCTCACCACGGGGATCTGAGGGAACTGAAGCTTTCTTT. The rearrangement joins TRBV18 to TRBJ1-1, with unresolved D. Germline V gene data show CDR1 as KGHSH and CDR2 as LQKENI. This CDR3 is built from 15 residues. The V gene lost 1 base and the J gene lost 5 bases, with 14 bases spanning the gap. Variable domain in full (rest from reference TRBV18 and TRBJ1-1): NAGVMQNPRHLVRRRGQEARLRCSPMKGHSHVYWYRQLPEEGLKFMVYLQKENIIDESGMPKERFSAEFPKEGPSILRIQQVVRGDSAAYFCASSPRGSEGTEAFFGQGTRLTVV.

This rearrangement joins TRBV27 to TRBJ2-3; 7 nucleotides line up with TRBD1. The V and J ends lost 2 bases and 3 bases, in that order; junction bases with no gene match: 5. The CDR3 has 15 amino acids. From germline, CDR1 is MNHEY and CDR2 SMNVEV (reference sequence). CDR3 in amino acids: CASSLQGGRTDTQYF. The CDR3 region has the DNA TGTGCCAGCAGTTTACAAGGGGGCAGAACAGATACGCAGTATTTT.

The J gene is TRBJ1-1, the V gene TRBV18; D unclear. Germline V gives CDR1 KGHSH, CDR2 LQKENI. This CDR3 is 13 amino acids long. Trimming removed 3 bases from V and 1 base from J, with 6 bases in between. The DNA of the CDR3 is TGTGCCAGCTCACCCAACAGGAACACTGAAGCTTTCTTT. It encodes CASSPNRNTEAFF. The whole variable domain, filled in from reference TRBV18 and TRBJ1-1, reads NAGVMQNPRHLVRRRGQEARLRCSPMKGHSHVYWYRQLPEEGLKFMVYLQKENIIDESGMPKERFSAEFPKEGPSILRIQQVVRGDSAAYFCASSPNRNTEAFFGQGTRLTVV.

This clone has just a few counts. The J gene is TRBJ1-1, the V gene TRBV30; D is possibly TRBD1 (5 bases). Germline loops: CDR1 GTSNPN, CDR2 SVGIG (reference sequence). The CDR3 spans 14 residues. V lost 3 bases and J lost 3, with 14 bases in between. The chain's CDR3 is CAWSVDSSHTEAFF. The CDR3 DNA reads TGTGCCTGGAGCGTAGACAGCTCACACACTGAAGCTTTCTTT. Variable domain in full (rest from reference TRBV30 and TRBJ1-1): SQTIHQWPATLVQPVGSPLSLECTVEGTSNPNLYWYRQAAGRGLQLLFYSVGIGQISSEVPQNLSASRPQDRQFILSSKKLLLSDSGFYLCAWSVDSSHTEAFFGQGTRLTVV.

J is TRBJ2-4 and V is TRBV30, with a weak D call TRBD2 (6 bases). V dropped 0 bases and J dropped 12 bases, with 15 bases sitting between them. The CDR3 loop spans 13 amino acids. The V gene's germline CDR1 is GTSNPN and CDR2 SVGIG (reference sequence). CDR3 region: CAWSVAGPGAQYF. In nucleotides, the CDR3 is TGTGCCTGGAGTGTGGCGGGGCCTGGGGCTCAGTACTTC.

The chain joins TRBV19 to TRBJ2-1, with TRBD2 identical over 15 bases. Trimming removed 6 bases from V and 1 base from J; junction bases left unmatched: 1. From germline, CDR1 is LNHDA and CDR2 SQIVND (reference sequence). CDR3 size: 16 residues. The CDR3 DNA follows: TGTGCCAGTAGCGGACTAGCGGGAGGGTCCTACAATGAGCAGTTCTTC. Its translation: CASSGLAGGSYNEQFF.

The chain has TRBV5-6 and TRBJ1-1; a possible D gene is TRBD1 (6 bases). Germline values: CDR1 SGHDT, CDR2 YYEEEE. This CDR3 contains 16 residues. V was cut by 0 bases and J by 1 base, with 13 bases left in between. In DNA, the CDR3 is TGTGCCAGCAGCTTGGCTCCGGGCAGGGGGAACACTGAAGCTTTCTTT. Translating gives CASSLAPGRGNTEAFF.

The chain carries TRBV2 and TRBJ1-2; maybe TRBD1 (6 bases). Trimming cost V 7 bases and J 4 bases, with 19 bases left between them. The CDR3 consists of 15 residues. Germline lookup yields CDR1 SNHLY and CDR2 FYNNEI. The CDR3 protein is CASTLNVGALYGYTF. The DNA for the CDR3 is TGTGCCAGCACACTAAACGTGGGGGCCCTCTATGGCTACACCTTC.

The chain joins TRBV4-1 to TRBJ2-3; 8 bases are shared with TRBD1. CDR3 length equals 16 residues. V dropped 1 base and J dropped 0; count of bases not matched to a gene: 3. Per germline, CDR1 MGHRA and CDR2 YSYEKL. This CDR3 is CASSQGDRRSTDTQYF. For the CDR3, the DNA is TGCGCCAGCAGCCAAGGGGACAGGCGTAGCACAGATACGCAGTATTTT.

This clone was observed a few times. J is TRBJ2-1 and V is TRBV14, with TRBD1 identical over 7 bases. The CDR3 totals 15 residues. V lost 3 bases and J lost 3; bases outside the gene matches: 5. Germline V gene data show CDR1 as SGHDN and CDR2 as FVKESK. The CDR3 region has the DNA TGTGCCAGCAGCCAGCGACAGGGCTTCTACAATGAGCAGTTCTTC. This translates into CASSQRQGFYNEQFF.

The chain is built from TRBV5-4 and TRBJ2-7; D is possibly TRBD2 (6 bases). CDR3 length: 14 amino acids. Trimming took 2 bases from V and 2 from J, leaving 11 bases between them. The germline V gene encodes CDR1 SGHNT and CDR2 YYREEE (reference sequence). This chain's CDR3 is CASSLPGSPYEQYF. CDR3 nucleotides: TGTGCCAGCAGCTTACCCGGGAGCCCCTACGAGCAGTACTTC.